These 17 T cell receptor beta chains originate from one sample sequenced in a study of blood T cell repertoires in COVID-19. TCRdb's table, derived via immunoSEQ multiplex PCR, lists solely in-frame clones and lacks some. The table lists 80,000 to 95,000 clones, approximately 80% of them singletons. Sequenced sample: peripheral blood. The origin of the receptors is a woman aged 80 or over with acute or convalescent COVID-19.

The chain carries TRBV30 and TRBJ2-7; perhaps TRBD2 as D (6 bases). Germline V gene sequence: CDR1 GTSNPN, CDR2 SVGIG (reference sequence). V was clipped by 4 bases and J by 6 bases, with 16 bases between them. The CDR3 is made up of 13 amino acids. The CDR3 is CAWTGRVGGEQYF. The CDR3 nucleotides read TGTGCCTGGACCGGCAGGGTGGGAGGCGAGCAGTACTTC.

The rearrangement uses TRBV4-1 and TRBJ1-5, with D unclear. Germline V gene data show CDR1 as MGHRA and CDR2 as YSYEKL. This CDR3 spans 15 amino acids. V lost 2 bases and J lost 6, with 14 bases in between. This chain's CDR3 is CASSQSSVTLQPQHF. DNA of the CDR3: TGCGCCAGCAGCCAATCTAGCGTCACCCTTCAGCCCCAGCATTTT.

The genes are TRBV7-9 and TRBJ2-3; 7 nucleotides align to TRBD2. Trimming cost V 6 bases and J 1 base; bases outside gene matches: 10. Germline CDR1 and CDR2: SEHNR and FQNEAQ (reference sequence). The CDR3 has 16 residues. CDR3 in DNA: TGTGCCAGCAGTCAAGAGCGGGGTAAGGGCACAGATACGCAGTATTTT. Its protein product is CASSQERGKGTDTQYF. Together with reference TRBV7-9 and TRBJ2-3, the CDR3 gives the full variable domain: DTGVSQNPRHKITKRGQNVTFRCDPISEHNRLYWYRQTLGQGPEFLTYFQNEAQLEKSRLLSDRFSAERPKGSFSTLEIQRTEQGDSAMYLCASSQERGKGTDTQYFGPGTRLTVL.

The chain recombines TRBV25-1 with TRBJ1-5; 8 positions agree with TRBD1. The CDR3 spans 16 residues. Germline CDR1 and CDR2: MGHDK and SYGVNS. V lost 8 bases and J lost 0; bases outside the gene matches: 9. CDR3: CASLPEQGDSNQPQHF. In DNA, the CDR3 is TGTGCCAGCCTCCCGGAACAGGGGGATAGCAATCAGCCCCAGCATTTT.

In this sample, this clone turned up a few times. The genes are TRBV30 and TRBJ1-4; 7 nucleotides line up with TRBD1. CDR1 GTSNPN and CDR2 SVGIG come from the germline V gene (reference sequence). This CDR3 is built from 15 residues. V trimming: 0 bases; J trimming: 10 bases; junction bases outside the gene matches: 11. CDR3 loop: CAWSVRKTGWGKLFF. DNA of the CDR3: TGTGCCTGGAGTGTACGGAAGACAGGGTGGGGAAAACTGTTTTTT.

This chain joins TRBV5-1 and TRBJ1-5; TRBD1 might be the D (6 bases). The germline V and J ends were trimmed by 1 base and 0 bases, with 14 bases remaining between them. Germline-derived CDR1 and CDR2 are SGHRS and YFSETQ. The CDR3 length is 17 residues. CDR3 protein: CASSLNDRPYSNQPQHF. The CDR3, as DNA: TGCGCCAGCAGCTTGAATGACAGGCCGTATAGCAATCAGCCCCAGCATTTT.

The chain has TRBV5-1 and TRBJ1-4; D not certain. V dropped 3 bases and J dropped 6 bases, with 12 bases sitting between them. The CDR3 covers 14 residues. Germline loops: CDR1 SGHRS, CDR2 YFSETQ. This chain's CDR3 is CASSSGKIDEKLFF. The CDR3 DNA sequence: TGCGCCAGCAGCTCGGGAAAGATCGATGAAAAACTGTTTTTT.

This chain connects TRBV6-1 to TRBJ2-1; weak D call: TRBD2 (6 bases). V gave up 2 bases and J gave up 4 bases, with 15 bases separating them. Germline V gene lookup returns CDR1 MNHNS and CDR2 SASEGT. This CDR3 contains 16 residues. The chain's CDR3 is CASSERGRRVYNEQFF. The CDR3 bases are TGTGCCAGCAGTGAAAGAGGAAGGAGGGTATACAATGAGCAGTTCTTC.

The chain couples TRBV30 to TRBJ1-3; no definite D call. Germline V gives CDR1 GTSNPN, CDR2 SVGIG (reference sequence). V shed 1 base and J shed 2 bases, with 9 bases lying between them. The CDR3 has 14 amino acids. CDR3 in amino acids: CAWSGYIPGNTIYF. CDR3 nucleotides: TGTGCCTGGAGTGGTTACATACCTGGAAACACCATATATTTT.

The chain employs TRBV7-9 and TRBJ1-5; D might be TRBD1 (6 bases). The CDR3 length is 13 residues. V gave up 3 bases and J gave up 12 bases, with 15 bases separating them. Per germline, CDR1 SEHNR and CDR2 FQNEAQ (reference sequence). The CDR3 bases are TGTGCCAGCAGCTTGGTCGTGGGGGCACTCCAGCATTTT. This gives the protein CASSLVVGALQHF.

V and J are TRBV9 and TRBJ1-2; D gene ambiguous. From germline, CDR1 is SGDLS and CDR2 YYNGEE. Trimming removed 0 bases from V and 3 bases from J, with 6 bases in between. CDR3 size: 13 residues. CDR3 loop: CASSVGTDYGYTF. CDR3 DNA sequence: TGTGCCAGCAGCGTAGGAACGGACTATGGCTACACCTTC.

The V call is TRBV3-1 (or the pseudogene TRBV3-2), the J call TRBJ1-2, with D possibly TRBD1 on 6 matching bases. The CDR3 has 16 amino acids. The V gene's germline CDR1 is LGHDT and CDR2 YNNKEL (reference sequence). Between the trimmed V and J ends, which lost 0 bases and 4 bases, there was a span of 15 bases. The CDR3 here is CASSQDGRGGGYGYTF. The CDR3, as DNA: TGTGCCAGCAGCCAAGATGGCCGGGGAGGGGGCTATGGCTACACCTTC.

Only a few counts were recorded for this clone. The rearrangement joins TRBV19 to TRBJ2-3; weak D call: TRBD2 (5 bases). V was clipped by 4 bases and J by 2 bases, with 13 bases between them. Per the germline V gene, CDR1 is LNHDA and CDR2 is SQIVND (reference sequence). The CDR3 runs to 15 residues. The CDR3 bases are TGTGCCAGTAGTAGCGGGCCAGGATCCACAGATACGCAGTATTTT. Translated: CASSSGPGSTDTQYF.

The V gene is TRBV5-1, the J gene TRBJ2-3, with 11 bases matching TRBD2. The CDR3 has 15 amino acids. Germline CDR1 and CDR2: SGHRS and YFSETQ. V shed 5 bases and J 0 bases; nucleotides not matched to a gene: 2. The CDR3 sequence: CASRWTSGSTDTQYF. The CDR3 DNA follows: TGCGCCAGCAGGTGGACTAGCGGGAGCACAGATACGCAGTATTTT.

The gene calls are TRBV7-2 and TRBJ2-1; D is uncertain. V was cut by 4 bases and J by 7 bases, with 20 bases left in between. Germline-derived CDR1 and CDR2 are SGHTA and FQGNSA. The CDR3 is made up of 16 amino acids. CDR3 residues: CASSSFVQRPRNEQFF. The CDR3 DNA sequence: TGTGCCAGCAGCTCCTTCGTACAGAGACCGAGAAATGAGCAGTTCTTC.

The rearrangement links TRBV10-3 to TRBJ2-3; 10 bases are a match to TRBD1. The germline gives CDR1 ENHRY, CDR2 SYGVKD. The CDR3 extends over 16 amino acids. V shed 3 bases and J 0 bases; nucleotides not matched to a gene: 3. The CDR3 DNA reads TGTGCCATCAGTGAAGGGACAGGGGTTAGCACAGATACGCAGTATTTT. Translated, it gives CAISEGTGVSTDTQYF.

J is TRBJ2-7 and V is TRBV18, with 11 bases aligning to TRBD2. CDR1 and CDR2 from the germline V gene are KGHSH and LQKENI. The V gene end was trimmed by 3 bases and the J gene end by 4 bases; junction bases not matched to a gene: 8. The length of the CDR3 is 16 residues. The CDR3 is CASSPLSGRAFYEQYF. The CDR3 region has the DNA TGTGCCAGCTCACCGCTTAGCGGGAGGGCCTTTTACGAGCAGTACTTC.